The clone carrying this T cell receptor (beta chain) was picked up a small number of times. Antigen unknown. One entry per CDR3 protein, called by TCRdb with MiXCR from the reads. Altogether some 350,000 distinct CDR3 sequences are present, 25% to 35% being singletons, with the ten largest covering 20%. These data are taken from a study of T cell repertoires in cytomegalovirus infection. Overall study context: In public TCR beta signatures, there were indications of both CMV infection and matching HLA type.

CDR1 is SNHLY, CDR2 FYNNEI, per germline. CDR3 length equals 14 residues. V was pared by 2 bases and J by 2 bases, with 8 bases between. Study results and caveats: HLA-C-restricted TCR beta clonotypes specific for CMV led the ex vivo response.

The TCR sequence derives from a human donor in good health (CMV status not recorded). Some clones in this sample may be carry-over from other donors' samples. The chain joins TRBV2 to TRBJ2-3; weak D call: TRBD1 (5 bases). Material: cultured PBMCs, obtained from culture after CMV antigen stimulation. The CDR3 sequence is CASSEWGLTDTQYF. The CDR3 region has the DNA TGTGCCAGCAGTGAATGGGGCCTCACAGATACGCAGTATTTT. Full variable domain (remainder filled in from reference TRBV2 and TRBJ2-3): EPEVTQTPSHQVTQMGQEVILRCVPISNHLYFYWYRQILGQKVEFLVSFYNNEISEKSEIFDDQFSVERPDGSNFTLKIRSTKLEDSAMYFCASSEWGLTDTQYFGPGTRLTVL.